What follows are 17 T cell receptor beta chains derived from one specimen sequenced in a study of T cell responses to AZD1222 COVID-19 vaccine. TCRdb's table, derived via immunoSEQ multiplex PCR, lists solely in-frame clones and lacks some. This table has roughly 120,000 clones, 87% appearing once. The sequencing used peripheral blood, collected on day 0 of AZD1222 vaccination. Every receptor here comes from an adult in good health.

The gene calls are TRBV9 and TRBJ1-5; D unresolved. Germline CDR1 SGDLS, CDR2 YYNGEE. This CDR3 region has 15 residues. Trimming removed 4 bases from V and 7 bases from J, with 18 bases in between. The CDR3 DNA follows: TGTGCCAGCAGCCCCGAGGTAGGGAAAGGGCAGCCCCAGCATTTT. Protein sequence: CASSPEVGKGQPQHF.

V is TRBV6-5 and J is TRBJ2-7, with a weak D call TRBD1 (6 bases). The CDR3 runs 14 residues. V was clipped by 8 bases and J by 6 bases, with 20 bases between them. Germline assignment: CDR1 MNHEY and CDR2 SVGAGI. The CDR3 DNA follows: TGTGCCAGCGCCGGCCGGGACAAGGAAGGCGAGCAGTACTTC. Translating gives CASAGRDKEGEQYF.

The gene calls are TRBV5-1 and TRBJ1-1; D remains unclear. Germline lookup yields CDR1 SGHRS and CDR2 YFSETQ. V lost 2 bases and J lost 1, with 9 bases in between. The CDR3 runs to 14 residues. The CDR3, as DNA: TGCGCCAGCAGCTTAGGAAGTAGGAACACTGAAGCTTTCTTT. Amino acid sequence: CASSLGSRNTEAFF. The full variable domain, rest sourced from reference TRBV5-1 and TRBJ1-1, is KAGVTQTPRYLIKTRGQQVTLSCSPISGHRSVSWYQQTPGQGLQFLFEYFSETQRNKGNFPGRFSGRQFSNSRSEMNVSTLELGDSALYLCASSLGSRNTEAFFGQGTRLTVV.

V is TRBV28 and J is TRBJ1-2; 8 bases align to TRBD1. There are 13 residues in the CDR3. Germline V gene data show CDR1 as MDHEN and CDR2 as SYDVKM. Trimming cost V 5 bases and J 4 bases; bases outside gene matches: 3. This CDR3 is CASSDGTGYGYTF. CDR3 coding DNA: TGTGCCAGCAGTGACGGGACAGGCTATGGCTACACCTTC.

This chain links TRBV27 with TRBJ1-2; D may be TRBD1 (5 bases). The CDR3 contains 13 residues. Trimming pared 5 bases from V and 8 bases from J, leaving 15 bases between. The V gene's germline CDR1 is MNHEY and CDR2 SMNVEV (reference sequence). The CDR3 protein is CASSPRRQSGYTF. CDR3 coding DNA: TGTGCCAGCAGTCCCCGACGACAGTCGGGCTACACCTTC.

The rearrangement uses TRBV27 and TRBJ2-3, with D possibly being TRBD2 (5 bases). V was clipped by 7 bases and J by 8 bases, with 13 bases between them. CDR1 is MNHEY, CDR2 SMNVEV, per germline (reference sequence). The CDR3 length is 12 residues. CDR3 residues: CASNPGRGTQYF. The CDR3 nucleotides read TGTGCCAGCAATCCGGGAAGAGGTACGCAGTATTTT.

J is TRBJ1-1 and V is TRBV6-6; D unclear. Trimming pared 5 bases from V and 5 bases from J, leaving 12 bases between. CDR1 and CDR2 from the germline V gene are MNHNY and SVGAGI (reference sequence). The CDR3 has 13 residues. The CDR3 DNA sequence: TGTGCCAGCAGTGGGGTAACGGTGACTGAAGCTTTCTTT. This gives the protein CASSGVTVTEAFF.

This chain uses TRBV18 with TRBJ1-1; D ambiguous. The V gene lost 3 bases and the J gene lost 7 bases, with 6 bases spanning the gap. The CDR3 is 11 amino acids. Germline V gives CDR1 KGHSH, CDR2 LQKENI. The CDR3: CASSPSVEAFF. As DNA, the CDR3 is TGTGCCAGCTCACCGTCGGTTGAAGCTTTCTTT.

The chain employs TRBV10-3 and TRBJ1-1; D gene ambiguous. Germline V gene sequence: CDR1 ENHRY, CDR2 SYGVKD. The CDR3 is made up of 12 amino acids. The V end was cut by 4 bases, the J end by 6 bases, with 9 bases between. The CDR3: CAISVEGSEAFF. The CDR3 region has the DNA TGTGCCATCAGTGTAGAAGGGTCTGAAGCTTTCTTT.

This chain connects TRBV5-4 to TRBJ1-1; 7 bases line up with TRBD1. The V gene end was trimmed by 7 bases and the J gene end by 5 bases; junction bases not matched to a gene: 8. Germline V gene lookup returns CDR1 SGHNT and CDR2 YYREEE (reference sequence). The CDR3 sequence is 13 residues long. The CDR3 DNA is TGTGCCAGCGGGGGACAGACTAAGACTGAAGCTTTCTTT. Its protein is CASGGQTKTEAFF.

This chain joins TRBV28 and TRBJ2-1; 8 nucleotides match TRBD2. CDR1 and CDR2 from the germline V gene are MDHEN and SYDVKM. The V gene end was trimmed by 4 bases and the J gene end by 7 bases; junction bases not matched to a gene: 9. The CDR3 covers 15 residues. The CDR3 nucleotides read TGTGCCAGCAGTTCCCCACGGCGGGGGGTTAATGAGCAGTTCTTC. It is translated as CASSSPRRGVNEQFF.

This clone is medium-sized (0.01 to 0.1%) by share. The chain combines TRBV20-1 with TRBJ2-7; no reliable D call. This CDR3 has 14 amino acids. Trimming took off 3 bases at V and 2 bases at J, with 14 bases between the two ends. Germline-derived CDR1 and CDR2 are DFQATT and SNEGSKA (reference sequence). The CDR3 reads CSASPAGSPYEQYF. The CDR3 DNA reads as TGCAGTGCTAGTCCGGCAGGCTCCCCCTACGAGCAGTACTTC.

The CDR3, as DNA: TGTGCCAGCAGTTTGACAGGGGACGGCTACACCTTC. This translates into CASSLTGDGYTF. The chain joins TRBV28 to TRBJ1-2, with 8 bases lining up with TRBD1. The CDR3 runs 12 residues. From germline, CDR1 is MDHEN and CDR2 SYDVKM. J lost 8 bases, V lost 3 bases, and 2 bases had no gene match.

The chain couples TRBV5-6 to TRBJ2-7; D may match TRBD1 or TRBD2 (5 bases each). This CDR3 region has 16 residues. Germline assignment: CDR1 SGHDT and CDR2 YYEEEE. V dropped 0 bases and J dropped 3 bases, with 16 bases sitting between them. CDR3 nucleotide sequence: TGTGCCAGCAGCTTGGGGGGACGTGGAAACGACTACGAGCAGTACTTC. This sequence encodes CASSLGGRGNDYEQYF.

This rearrangement joins TRBV19 to TRBJ1-4; D gene unclear. The CDR3 contains 14 residues. CDR1 is LNHDA, CDR2 SQIVND, per germline (reference sequence). With 3 bases removed from V and 5 bases from J, the gap between germline ends came to 10 bases. This CDR3 reads CASSIGPDNEKLFF. The DNA for the CDR3 is TGTGCCAGTAGTATTGGGCCCGACAATGAAAAACTGTTTTTT.

The chain is built from TRBV7-3 and TRBJ1-4; TRBD1 is a possible D gene (5 bases). V shed 3 bases and J shed 5 bases, with 10 bases lying between them. Germline CDR1 reads SGHTA; CDR2 reads FQGTGA. The CDR3 is 14 amino acids. CDR3 in amino acids: CASSLGGTNEKLFF. The CDR3 bases are TGTGCCAGCAGCTTGGGAGGGACGAATGAAAAACTGTTTTTT. The full variable domain, completed using reference TRBV7-3 and TRBJ1-4, is GAGVSQTPSNKVTEKGKYVELRCDPISGHTALYWYRQSLGQGPEFLIYFQGTGAADDSGLPNDRFFAVRPEGSVSTLKIQRTERGDSAVYLCASSLGGTNEKLFFGSGTQLSVL.

This chain connects TRBV7-2 to TRBJ2-5, with a weak D call TRBD2 (7 bases). Germline lookup yields CDR1 SGHTA and CDR2 FQGNSA. The CDR3 is made up of 15 amino acids. V lost 2 bases and J lost 5, with 15 bases in between. CDR3 in DNA: TGTGCCAGCAGCTTATTAGGGGGGGGTCAGGAGACCCAGTACTTC. Translated, it gives CASSLLGGGQETQYF.